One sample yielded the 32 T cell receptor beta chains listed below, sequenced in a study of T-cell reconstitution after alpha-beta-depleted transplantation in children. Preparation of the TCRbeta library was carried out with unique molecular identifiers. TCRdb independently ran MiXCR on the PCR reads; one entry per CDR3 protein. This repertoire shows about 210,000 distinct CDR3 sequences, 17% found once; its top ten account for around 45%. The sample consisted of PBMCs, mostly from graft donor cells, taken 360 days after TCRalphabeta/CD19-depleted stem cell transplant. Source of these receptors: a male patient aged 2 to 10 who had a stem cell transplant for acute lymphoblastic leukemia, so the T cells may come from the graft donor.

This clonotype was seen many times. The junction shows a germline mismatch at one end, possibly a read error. The CDR3 bases are TGTGCCAGCAGTTTAGGGCCTACGAAGGACTTC. Amino acid sequence: CASSLGPTKDF. This chain joins TRBV12-3 or TRBV12-4 and TRBJ2-7; D gene unclear. CDR3 length: 11 residues.

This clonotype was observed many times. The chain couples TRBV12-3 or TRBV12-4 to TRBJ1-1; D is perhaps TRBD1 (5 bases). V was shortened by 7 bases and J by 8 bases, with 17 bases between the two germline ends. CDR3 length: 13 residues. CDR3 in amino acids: CASTQGFLSEAFF. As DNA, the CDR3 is TGTGCCAGCACCCAGGGTTTTCTATCGGAAGCTTTCTTT.

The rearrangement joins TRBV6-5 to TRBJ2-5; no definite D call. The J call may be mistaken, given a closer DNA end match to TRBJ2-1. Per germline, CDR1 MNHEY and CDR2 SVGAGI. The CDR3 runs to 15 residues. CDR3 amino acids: CASSYLSGSYNEQFF. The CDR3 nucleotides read TGTGCCAGCAGTTACCTGAGTGGTTCCTACAATGAGCAGTTCTTC.

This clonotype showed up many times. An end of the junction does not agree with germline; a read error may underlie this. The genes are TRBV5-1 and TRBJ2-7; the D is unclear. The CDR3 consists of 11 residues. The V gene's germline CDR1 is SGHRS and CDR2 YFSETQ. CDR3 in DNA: TGTGCCAGCAGTTCCTCCTACGAGCAGTACTTC. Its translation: CASSSSYEQYF.

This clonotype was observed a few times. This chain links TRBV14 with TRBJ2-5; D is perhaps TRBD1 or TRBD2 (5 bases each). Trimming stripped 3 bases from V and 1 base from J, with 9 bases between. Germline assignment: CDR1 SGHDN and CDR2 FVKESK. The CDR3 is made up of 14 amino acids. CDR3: CASSQLGPQETQYF. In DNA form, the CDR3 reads TGTGCCAGCAGCCAGCTGGGACCCCAAGAGACCCAGTACTTC.

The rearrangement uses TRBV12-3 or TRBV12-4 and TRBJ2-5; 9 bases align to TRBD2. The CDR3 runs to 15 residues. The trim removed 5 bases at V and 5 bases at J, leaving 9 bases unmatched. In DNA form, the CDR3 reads TGTGCCAGCAGTCCGGGCGGGGGGGGGCAGGAGACCCAGTACTTC. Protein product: CASSPGGGGQETQYF.

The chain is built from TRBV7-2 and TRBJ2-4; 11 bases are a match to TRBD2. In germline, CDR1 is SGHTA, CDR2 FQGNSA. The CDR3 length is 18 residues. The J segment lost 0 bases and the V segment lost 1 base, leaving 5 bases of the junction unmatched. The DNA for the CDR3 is TGTGCCAGCAGCTTAGGGCTAGCGGGGGGACTAGCCAAAAACATTCAGTACTTC. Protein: CASSLGLAGGLAKNIQYF.

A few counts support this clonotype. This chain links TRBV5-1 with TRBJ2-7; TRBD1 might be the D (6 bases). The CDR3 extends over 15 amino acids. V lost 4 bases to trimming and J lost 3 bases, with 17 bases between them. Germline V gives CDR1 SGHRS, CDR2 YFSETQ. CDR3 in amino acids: CASSHGQPGRYEQYF. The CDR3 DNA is TGCGCCAGCAGCCACGGACAGCCAGGGCGCTACGAGCAGTACTTC.

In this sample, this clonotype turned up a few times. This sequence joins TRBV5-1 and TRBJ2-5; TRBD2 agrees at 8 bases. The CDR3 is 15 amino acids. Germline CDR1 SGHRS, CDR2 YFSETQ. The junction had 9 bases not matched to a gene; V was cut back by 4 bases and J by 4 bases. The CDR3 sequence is CASSDLGGGPETQYF. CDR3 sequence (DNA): TGCGCCAGCAGCGACCTCGGGGGGGGTCCAGAGACCCAGTACTTC. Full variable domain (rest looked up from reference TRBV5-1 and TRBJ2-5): KAGVTQTPRYLIKTRGQQVTLSCSPISGHRSVSWYQQTPGQGLQFLFEYFSETQRNKGNFPGRFSGRQFSNSRSEMNVSTLELGDSALYLCASSDLGGGPETQYFGPGTRLLVL.

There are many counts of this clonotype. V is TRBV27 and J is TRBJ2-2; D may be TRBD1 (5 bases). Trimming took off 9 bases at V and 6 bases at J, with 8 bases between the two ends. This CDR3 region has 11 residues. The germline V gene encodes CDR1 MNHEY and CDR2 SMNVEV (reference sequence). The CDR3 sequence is CASSGPGELFF. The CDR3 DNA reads TGTGCCAGTTCAGGGCCCGGGGAGCTGTTTTTT.

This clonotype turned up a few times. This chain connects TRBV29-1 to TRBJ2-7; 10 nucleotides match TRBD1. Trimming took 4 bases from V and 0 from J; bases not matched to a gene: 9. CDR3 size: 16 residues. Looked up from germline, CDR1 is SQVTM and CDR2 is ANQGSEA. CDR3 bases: TGCAGCGTTGGTCTATGGGACAGGGGCCACTCCTACGAGCAGTACTTC. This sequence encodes CSVGLWDRGHSYEQYF.

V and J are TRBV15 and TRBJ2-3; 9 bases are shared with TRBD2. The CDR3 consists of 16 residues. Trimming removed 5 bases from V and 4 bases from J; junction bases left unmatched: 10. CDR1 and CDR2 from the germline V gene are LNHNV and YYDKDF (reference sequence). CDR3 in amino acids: CATSSGTSSLADTQYF. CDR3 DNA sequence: TGTGCCACCAGCTCCGGGACTAGCTCATTGGCAGATACGCAGTATTTT.

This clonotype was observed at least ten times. As DNA, the CDR3 is TGTGCCAGCAGTTTAGCTGCAGCAGGCCCAGATACGCAGTATTTT. This translates into CASSLAAAGPDTQYF. V usage is TRBV12-3 or TRBV12-4 and J usage is TRBJ2-3; D is unclear. The V gene lost 0 bases and the J gene lost 4 bases, with 11 bases spanning the gap. The CDR3 is 15 residues long.

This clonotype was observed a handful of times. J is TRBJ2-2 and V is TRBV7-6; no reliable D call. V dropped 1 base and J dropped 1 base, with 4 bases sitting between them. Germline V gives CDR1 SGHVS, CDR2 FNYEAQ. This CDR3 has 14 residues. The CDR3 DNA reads TGTGCCAGCAGCTTAGACGTGAACACCGGGGAGCTGTTTTTT. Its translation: CASSLDVNTGELFF. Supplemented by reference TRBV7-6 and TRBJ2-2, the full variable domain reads GAGVSQSPRYKVTKRGQDVALRCDPISGHVSLYWYRQALGQGPEFLTYFNYEAQQDKSGLPNDRFSAERPEGSISTLTIQRTEQRDSAMYRCASSLDVNTGELFFGEGSRLTVL.

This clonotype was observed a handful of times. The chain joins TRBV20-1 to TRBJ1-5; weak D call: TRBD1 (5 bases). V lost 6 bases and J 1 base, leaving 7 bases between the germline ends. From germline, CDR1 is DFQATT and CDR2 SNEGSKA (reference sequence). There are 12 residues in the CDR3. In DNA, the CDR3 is TGCAGTGCCTGGGACAGCAATCAGCCCCAGCATTTT. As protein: CSAWDSNQPQHF.

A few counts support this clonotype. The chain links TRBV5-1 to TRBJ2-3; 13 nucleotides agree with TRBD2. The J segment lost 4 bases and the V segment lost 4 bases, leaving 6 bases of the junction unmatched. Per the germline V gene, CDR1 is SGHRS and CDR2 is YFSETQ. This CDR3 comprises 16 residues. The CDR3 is CASSRPLAGGPDTQYF. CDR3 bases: TGCGCCAGCAGCCGGCCACTAGCGGGGGGGCCAGATACGCAGTATTTT. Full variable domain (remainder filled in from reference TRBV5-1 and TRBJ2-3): KAGVTQTPRYLIKTRGQQVTLSCSPISGHRSVSWYQQTPGQGLQFLFEYFSETQRNKGNFPGRFSGRQFSNSRSEMNVSTLELGDSALYLCASSRPLAGGPDTQYFGPGTRLTVL.

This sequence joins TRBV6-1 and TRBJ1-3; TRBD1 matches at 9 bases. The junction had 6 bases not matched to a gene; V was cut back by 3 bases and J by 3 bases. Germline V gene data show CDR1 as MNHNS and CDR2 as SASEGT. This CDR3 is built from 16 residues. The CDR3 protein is CASSDRDRVFGNTIYF. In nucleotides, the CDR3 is TGTGCCAGCAGTGACAGGGACAGGGTATTTGGAAACACCATATATTTT.

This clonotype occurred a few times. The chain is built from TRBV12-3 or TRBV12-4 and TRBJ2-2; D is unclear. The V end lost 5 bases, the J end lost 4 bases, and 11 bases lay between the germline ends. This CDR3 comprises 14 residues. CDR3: CASSPNTGTGELFF. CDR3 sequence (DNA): TGTGCCAGCAGTCCAAACACTGGCACCGGGGAGCTGTTTTTT.

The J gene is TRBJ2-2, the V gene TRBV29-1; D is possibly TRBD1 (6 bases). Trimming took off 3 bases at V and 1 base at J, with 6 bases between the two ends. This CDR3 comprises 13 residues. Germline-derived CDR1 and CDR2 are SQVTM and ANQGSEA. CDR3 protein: CSVEGQNTGELFF. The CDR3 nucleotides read TGCAGCGTTGAGGGACAGAACACCGGGGAGCTGTTTTTT.

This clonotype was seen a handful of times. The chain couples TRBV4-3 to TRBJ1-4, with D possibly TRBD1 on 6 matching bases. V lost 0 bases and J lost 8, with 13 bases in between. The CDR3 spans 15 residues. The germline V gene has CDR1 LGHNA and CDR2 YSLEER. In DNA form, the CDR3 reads TGCGCCAGCAGCCAAGAGTCCAGGGGCGGGGAAAAACTGTTTTTT. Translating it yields CASSQESRGGEKLFF.

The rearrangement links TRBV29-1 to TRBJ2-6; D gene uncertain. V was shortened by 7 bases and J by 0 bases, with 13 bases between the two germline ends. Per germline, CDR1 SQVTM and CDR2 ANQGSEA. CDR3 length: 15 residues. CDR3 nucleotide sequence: TGCAGCGCTTATGAACTGCTCTCTGGGGCCAACGTCCTGACTTTC. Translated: CSAYELLSGANVLTF.

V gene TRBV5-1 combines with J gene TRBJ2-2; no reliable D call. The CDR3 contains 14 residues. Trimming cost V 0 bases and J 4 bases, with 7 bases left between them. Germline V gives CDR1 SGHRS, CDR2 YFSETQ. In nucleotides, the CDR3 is TGCGCCAGCAGCTTGGAAGGCAGCACCGGGGAGCTGTTTTTT. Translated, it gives CASSLEGSTGELFF.

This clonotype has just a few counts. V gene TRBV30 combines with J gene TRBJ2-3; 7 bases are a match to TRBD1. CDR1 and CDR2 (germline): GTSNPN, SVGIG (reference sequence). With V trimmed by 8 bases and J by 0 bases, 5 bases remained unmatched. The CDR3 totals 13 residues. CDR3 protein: CAGTETSTDTQYF. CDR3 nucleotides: TGTGCCGGGACAGAAACTAGCACAGATACGCAGTATTTT.

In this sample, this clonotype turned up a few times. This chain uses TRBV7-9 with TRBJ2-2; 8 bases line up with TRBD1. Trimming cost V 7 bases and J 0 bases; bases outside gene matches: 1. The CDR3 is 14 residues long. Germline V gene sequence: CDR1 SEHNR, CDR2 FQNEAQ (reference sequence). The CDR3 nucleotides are TGTGCCAGCAAGACAGGGGCGAACACCGGGGAGCTGTTTTTT. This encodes CASKTGANTGELFF.

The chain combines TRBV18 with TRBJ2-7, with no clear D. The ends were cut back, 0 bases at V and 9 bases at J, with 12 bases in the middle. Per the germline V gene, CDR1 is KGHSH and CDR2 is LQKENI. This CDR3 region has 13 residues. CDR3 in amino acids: CASSPPGQLLQYF. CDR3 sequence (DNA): TGTGCCAGCTCACCACCCGGCCAGCTATTGCAGTACTTC.

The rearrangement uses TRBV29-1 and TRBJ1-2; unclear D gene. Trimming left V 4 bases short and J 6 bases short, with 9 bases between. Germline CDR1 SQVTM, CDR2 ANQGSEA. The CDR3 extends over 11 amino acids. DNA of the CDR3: TGCAGCGTTGGGGGTCTGGATGGCTACACCTTC. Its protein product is CSVGGLDGYTF.

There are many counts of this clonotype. For the CDR3, the DNA is TGTGCCAGCAGCGGAGACACTGAAGCTTTCTTT. Translating gives CASSGDTEAFF. The chain employs TRBV5-6 and TRBJ1-1, with D unresolved. V was trimmed by 4 bases and J by 3 bases, leaving 4 bases between them. This CDR3 contains 11 residues. Germline CDR1 reads SGHDT; CDR2 reads YYEEEE. The full variable domain, completed using reference TRBV5-6 and TRBJ1-1, is DAGVTQSPTHLIKTRGQQVTLRCSPKSGHDTVSWYQQALGQGPQFIFQYYEEEERQRGNFPDRFSGHQFPNYSSELNVNALLLGDSALYLCASSGDTEAFFGQGTRLTVV.

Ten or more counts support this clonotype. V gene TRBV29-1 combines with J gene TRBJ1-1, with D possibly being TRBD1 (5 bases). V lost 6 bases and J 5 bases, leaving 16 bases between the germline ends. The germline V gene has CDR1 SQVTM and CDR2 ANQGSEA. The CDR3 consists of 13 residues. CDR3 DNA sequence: TGCAGCGTGGCCCAGGGCGGTGGGACTGAAGCTTTCTTT. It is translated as CSVAQGGGTEAFF.

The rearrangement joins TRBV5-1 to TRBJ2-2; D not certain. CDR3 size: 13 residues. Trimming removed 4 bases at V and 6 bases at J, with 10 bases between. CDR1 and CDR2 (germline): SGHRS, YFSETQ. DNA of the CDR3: TGCGCCAGCAGCCAGACGGACGCCGGGGAGCTGTTTTTT. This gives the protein CASSQTDAGELFF.

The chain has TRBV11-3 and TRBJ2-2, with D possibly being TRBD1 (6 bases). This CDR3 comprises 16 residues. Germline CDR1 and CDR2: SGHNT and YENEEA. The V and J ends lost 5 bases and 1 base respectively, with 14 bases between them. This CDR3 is CASSRRGTLNTGELFF. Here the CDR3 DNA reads TGTGCCAGCAGCCGGAGAGGGACATTGAACACCGGGGAGCTGTTTTTT.

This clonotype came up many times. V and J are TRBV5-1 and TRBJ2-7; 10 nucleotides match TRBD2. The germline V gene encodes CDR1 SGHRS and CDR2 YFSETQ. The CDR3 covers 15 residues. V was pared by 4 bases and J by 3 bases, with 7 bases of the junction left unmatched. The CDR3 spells CASSTNGLADYEQYF. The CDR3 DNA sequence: TGCGCCAGCAGCACGAATGGACTAGCGGACTACGAGCAGTACTTC.

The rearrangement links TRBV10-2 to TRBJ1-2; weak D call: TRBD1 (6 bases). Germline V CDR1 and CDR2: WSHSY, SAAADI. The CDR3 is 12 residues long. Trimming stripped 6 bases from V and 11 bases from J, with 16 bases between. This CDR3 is CASRIRTGWYTF. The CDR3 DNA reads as TGCGCCAGCAGAATTAGAACAGGGTGGTACACCTTC.